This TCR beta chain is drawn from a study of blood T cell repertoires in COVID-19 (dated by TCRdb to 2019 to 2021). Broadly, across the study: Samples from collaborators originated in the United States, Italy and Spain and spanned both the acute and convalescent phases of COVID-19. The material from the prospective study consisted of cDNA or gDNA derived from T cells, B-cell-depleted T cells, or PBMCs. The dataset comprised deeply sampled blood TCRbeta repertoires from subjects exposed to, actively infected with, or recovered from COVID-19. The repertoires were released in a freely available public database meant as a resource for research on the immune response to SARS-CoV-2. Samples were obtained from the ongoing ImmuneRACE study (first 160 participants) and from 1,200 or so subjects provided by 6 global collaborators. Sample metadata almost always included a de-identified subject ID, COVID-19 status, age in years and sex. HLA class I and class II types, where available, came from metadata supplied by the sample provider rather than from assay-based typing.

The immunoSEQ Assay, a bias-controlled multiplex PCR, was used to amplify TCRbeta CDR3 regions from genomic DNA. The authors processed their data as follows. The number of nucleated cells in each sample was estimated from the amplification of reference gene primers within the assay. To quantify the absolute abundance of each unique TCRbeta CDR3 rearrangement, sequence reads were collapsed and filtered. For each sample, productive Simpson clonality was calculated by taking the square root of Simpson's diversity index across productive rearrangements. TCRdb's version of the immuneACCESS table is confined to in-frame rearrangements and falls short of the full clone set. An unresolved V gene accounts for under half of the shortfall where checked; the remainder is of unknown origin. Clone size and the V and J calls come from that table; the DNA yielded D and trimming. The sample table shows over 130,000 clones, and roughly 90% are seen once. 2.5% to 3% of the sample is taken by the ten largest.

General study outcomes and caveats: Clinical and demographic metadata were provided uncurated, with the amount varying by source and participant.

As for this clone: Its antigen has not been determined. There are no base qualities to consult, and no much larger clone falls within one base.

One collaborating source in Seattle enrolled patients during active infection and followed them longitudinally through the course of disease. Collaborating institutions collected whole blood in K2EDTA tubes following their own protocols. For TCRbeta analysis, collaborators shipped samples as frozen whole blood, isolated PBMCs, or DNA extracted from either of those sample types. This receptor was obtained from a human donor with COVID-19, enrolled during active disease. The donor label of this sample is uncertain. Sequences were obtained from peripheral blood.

Here is the DNA: TGTGCCAGCAGTTTAGACAGGTTCTACGAGCAGTACTTC. This encodes CASSLDRFYEQYF. The chain is assembled from TRBV27 and TRBJ2-7; D gene: possibly TRBD1, on 6 matching bases. From its cysteine to its phenylalanine, the CDR3 spans 13 amino acids. Only the CDR3 DNA is retained, 39 bases long and in frame from the first base. Taken from the germline V gene (reference sequence), the CDR1 and CDR2 loops are MNHEY and SMNVEV. V is shortened by 2 bases, J by 3 bases, and the region joining them spans 8 bases.